This T cell receptor beta chain was recovered during a study of somatic mutations in cytotoxic T cells in rheumatoid arthritis. Study outcomes and limitations: Healthy controls did not share the age-linked increase in CD8+ clonality seen in rheumatoid arthritis patients.

TCRdb's copy holds only in-frame clones and misses some; the assay was immunoSEQ multiplex PCR. The data contain about 1,400 clones, about 87% of them singletons. Points on this clone: Its cognate antigen is unknown.

V was pared by 7 bases and J by 2 bases, with 15 bases between. This CDR3 is 15 amino acids long. Germline assignment: CDR1 MNHNY and CDR2 SVGAGI (reference sequence). Source material: CD8+ T cells sorted from blood. This TCR was recovered from a woman aged 70 to 79 with rheumatoid arthritis. The rearrangement links TRBV6-6 to TRBJ1-5, with D possibly being TRBD1 (6 bases). Here the CDR3 DNA reads TGTGCCAGCACCCCACGTGAGGGGGGCAATCAGCCCCAGCATTTT. Amino acid sequence: CASTPREGGNQPQHF.